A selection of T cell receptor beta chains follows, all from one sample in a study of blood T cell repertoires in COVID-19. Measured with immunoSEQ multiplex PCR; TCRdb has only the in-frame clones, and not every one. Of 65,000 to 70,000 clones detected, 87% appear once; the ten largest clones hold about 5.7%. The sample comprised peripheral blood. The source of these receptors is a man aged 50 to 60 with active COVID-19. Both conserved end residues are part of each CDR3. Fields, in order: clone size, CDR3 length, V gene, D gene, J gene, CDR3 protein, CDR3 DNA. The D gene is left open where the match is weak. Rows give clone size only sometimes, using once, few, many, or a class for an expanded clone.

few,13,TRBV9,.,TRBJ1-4,CASSVEGGEKLFF,TGTGCCAGCAGCGTAGAAGGGGGTGAAAAACTGTTTTTT
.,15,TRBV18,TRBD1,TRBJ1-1,CASSVKQGAGTEAFF,TGTGCCAGCTCAGTAAAACAGGGGGCGGGCACTGAAGCTTTCTTT
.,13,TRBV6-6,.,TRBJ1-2,CASSYSPGVGYTF,TGTGCCAGCAGTTATTCCCCAGGGGTCGGCTACACCTTC
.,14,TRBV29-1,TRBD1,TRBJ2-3,CSVRDRGPTDTQYF,TGCAGCGTTCGGGACAGGGGGCCGACAGATACGCAGTATTTT
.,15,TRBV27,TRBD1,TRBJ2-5,CASSFIQGGKETQYF,TGTGCCAGCAGTTTTATACAGGGGGGAAAAGAGACCCAGTACTTC
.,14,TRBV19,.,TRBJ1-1,CASSDRGGVTEAFF,TGTGCCAGTAGTGATAGGGGCGGAGTGACTGAAGCTTTCTTT
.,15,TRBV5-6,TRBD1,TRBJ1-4,CASRETGTGDEKLFF,TGTGCCAGCAGGGAAACCGGGACAGGGGACGAAAAACTGTTTTTT
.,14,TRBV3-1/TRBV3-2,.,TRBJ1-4,CASSQRATNEKLFF,TGTGCCAGCAGCCAACGCGCAACTAATGAAAAACTGTTTTTT
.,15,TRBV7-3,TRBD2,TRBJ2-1,CASSAGTSGREGQFF,TGTGCCAGCAGCGCCGGAACTAGCGGGAGGGAGGGGCAGTTCTTC
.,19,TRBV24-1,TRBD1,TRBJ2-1,CATSDVPGGRDGSYNEQFF,TGTGCCACCAGTGATGTACCAGGGGGCCGGGATGGATCCTACAATGAGCAGTTCTTC
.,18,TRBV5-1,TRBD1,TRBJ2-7,CASSLGPITGTASYEQYF,TGCGCCAGCAGCCTTGGGCCTATAACCGGGACAGCCTCCTACGAGCAGTACTTC
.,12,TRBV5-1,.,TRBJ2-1,CASSAAGYEQFF,TGCGCCAGCAGTGCCGCCGGGTATGAGCAGTTCTTC
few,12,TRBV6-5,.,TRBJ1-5,CASRQGTQPQHF,TGTGCCAGCAGGCAGGGGACTCAGCCCCAGCATTTT
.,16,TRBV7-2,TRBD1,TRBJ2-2,CASSFTGGATTGELFF,TGTGCCAGCAGCTTCACAGGGGGCGCGACTACCGGGGAGCTGTTTTTT
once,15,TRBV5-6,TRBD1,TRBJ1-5,CASSNSGQGYQPQHF,TGTGCCAGCAGCAACTCGGGACAGGGTTATCAGCCCCAGCATTTT
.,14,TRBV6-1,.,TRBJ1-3,CASSDRWTGNTIYF,TGTGCCAGCAGTGACAGGTGGACTGGAAACACCATATATTTT
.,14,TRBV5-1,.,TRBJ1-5,CASSIKGGNQPQHF,TGCGCCAGCAGCATCAAAGGGGGCAATCAGCCCCAGCATTTT
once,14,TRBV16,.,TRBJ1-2,CASSVKQGNYGYTF,TGTGCCAGCAGCGTAAAACAGGGTAACTATGGCTACACCTTC
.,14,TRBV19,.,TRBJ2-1,CASSIDRPGNEQFF,TGTGCCAGTAGTATAGATCGTCCCGGGAATGAGCAGTTCTTC
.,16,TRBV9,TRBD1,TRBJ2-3,CASSVAGTGHTDTQYF,TGTGCCAGCAGCGTCGCCGGGACAGGCCACACAGATACGCAGTATTTT
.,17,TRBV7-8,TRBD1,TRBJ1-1,CASSRTRLGQGAEEAFF,TGTGCCAGCAGCCGTACTCGACTAGGACAGGGGGCGGAAGAAGCTTTCTTT
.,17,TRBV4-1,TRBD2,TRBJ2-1,CASSSSGRAVTYNEQFF,TGCGCCAGCAGCTCCTCGGGGAGGGCGGTCACCTACAATGAGCAGTTCTTC
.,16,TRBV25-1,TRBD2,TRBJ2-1,CASSESEGWGRVEQFF,TGTGCCAGCAGTGAATCGGAGGGCTGGGGGAGGGTTGAGCAGTTCTTC
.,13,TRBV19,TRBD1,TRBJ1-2,CASSRQGSYGYTF,TGTGCCAGTAGTCGACAGGGTAGCTATGGCTACACCTTC
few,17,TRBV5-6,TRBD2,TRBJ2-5,CASSSLSSGRISETQYF,TGTGCCAGCAGCTCCCTGAGTAGCGGGAGAATCTCGGAGACCCAGTACTTC
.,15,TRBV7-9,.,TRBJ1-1,CASSLDYGGGTEAFF,TGTGCCAGCAGCTTAGATTATGGGGGAGGGACTGAAGCTTTCTTT
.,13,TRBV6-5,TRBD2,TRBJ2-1,CASSWTTSEWEFF,TGTGCCAGCAGTTGGACGACTAGCGAGTGGGAGTTCTTC
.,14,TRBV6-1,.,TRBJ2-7,CASSESPVTAKQYF,TGTGCCAGCAGTGAATCCCCGGTCACCGCGAAGCAGTACTTC
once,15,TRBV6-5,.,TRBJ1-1,CASSYSKLMNTEAFF,TGTGCCAGCAGTTACTCAAAACTGATGAACACTGAAGCTTTCTTT
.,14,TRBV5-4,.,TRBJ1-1,CASSLTGLGTEAFF,TGTGCCAGCAGCTTGACAGGGTTAGGGACTGAAGCTTTCTTT
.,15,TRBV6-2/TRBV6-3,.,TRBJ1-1,CASSYSIGGNTEAFF,TGTGCCAGCAGTTACTCGATCGGGGGGAACACTGAAGCTTTCTTT
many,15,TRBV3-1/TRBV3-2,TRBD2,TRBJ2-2,CASSLGGARTGELFF,TGTGCCAGCAGCCTCGGGGGGGCGCGGACCGGGGAGCTGTTTTTT
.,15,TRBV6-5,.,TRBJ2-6,CASKTVFTGANVLTF,TGTGCCAGCAAGACAGTCTTCACCGGGGCCAACGTCCTGACTTTC
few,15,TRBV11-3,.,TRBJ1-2,CASSPGQLAAYGYTF,TGTGCCAGCAGCCCCGGACAGCTCGCGGCCTATGGCTACACCTTC
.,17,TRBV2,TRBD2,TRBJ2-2,CASSESAGVYGPGELFF,TGTGCCAGCAGTGAATCAGCGGGAGTGTATGGCCCCGGGGAGCTGTTTTTT
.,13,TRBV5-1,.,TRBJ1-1,CASSLEGTSEAFF,TGCGCCAGCAGCTTGGAAGGGACTTCTGAAGCTTTCTTT
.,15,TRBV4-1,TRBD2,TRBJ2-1,CASSQEGLAGEGQFF,TGCGCCAGCAGCCAAGAGGGACTAGCGGGAGAAGGGCAGTTCTTC
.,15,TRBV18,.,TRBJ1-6,CASSPPRGTGSPLHF,TGTGCCAGCTCACCACCGCGGGGTACCGGTTCACCCCTCCACTTT
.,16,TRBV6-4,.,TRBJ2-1,CASSDNGESSYNEQFF,TGTGCCAGCAGTGACAATGGAGAGAGCTCCTACAATGAGCAGTTCTTC
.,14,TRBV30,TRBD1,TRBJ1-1,CAWGTGGDNTEAFF,TGTGCCTGGGGTACAGGGGGCGACAACACTGAAGCTTTCTTT
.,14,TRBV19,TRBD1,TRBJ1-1,CASSKDRGMSEAFF,TGTGCCAGTAGTAAGGACAGGGGGATGTCTGAAGCTTTCTTT
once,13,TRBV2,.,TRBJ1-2,CASSEGRDWGYTF,TGTGCCAGCAGTGAAGGGCGGGATTGGGGCTACACCTTC